What follows are 29 T cell receptor beta chains derived from one specimen sequenced in a study of blood T cell repertoires in COVID-19. Clones were sequenced by immunoSEQ multiplex PCR, and TCRdb holds only the in-frame ones, with some missing. The repertoire includes 200,000 to 300,000 clones, approximately 89% of them detected once, and 2.5% sits in the top ten. Sequencing was done on a sample of PBMCs or T cells enriched from blood (not recorded which). These receptors originate from a woman aged 40-49 years with acute COVID-19.

The rearrangement links TRBV27 to TRBJ1-5; 7 bases are shared with TRBD1. CDR3 length equals 14 residues. V was clipped by 5 bases and J by 9 bases; unmatched bases: 10. From germline, CDR1 is MNHEY and CDR2 SMNVEV (reference sequence). CDR3 region: CASSKRQGLGPQHF. The CDR3 DNA is TGTGCCAGCAGTAAACGACAGGGTCTTGGGCCCCAGCATTTT.

This rearrangement joins TRBV5-4 to TRBJ2-1, with 8 bases identical to TRBD2. CDR1 SGHNT and CDR2 YYREEE come from the germline V gene (reference sequence). V shed 2 bases, J shed 5 bases, and the junction held 9 bases outside the gene matches. This CDR3 is 16 amino acids long. CDR3 DNA: TGTGCCAGCAGCTTAGGGGGTCTAGCGGGTAACAATGAGCAGTTCTTC. Translation: CASSLGGLAGNNEQFF.

The CDR3 nucleotides read TGTGCCAGCAGGAAACAGGGGGCAACAGATACGCAGTATTTT. This encodes CASRKQGATDTQYF. The chain recombines TRBV27 with TRBJ2-3; TRBD1 matches at 9 bases. Germline values: CDR1 MNHEY, CDR2 SMNVEV (reference sequence). The junction had 4 bases not matched to a gene; V was cut back by 6 bases and J by 3 bases. This CDR3 contains 14 residues.

This chain uses TRBV2 with TRBJ1-2; D not certain. Germline CDR1 and CDR2: SNHLY and FYNNEI. V dropped 7 bases and J dropped 9 bases, with 12 bases sitting between them. The CDR3 is made up of 11 amino acids. This CDR3 is CASTIQRSYTF. The CDR3 DNA reads TGTGCCAGCACCATCCAGCGGAGCTACACCTTC.

The V call is TRBV30, the J call TRBJ1-6, with 9 nucleotides matching TRBD1. J gave up 10 bases and V 4 bases, and 8 bases lay outside the gene matches. Germline V gene data show CDR1 as GTSNPN and CDR2 as SVGIG (reference sequence). The CDR3 runs to 14 residues. CDR3 in amino acids: CAWTRQGVNSPLHF. The CDR3 DNA reads TGTGCCTGGACTCGACAGGGGGTTAACTCACCCCTCCACTTT.

The CDR3 DNA reads as TGTGCCAGTAGTATCTCTCAGGGTAGCAATCAGCCCCAGCATTTT. This gives the protein CASSISQGSNQPQHF. The chain employs TRBV19 and TRBJ1-5, with a tentative D call TRBD1 (5 bases). The CDR3 sequence is 15 residues long. CDR1 LNHDA and CDR2 SQIVND come from the germline V gene (reference sequence). V lost 3 bases and J 0 bases, leaving 9 bases between the germline ends.

The count of this clone is one. This rearrangement joins TRBV5-1 to TRBJ2-2, with TRBD2 identical over 12 bases. This CDR3 spans 17 amino acids. Germline V gene lookup returns CDR1 SGHRS and CDR2 YFSETQ. Trimming cost V 3 bases and J 6 bases; bases outside gene matches: 9. The CDR3 DNA is TGCGCCAGCAGCTCCCCTAGCGGGAGGGCTGTGTCCGGGGAGCTGTTTTTT. The encoded protein is CASSSPSGRAVSGELFF.

The genes are TRBV4-3 and TRBJ2-6; 11 positions agree with TRBD1. Germline V gene data show CDR1 as LGHNA and CDR2 as YSLEER. This CDR3 has 18 residues. The J segment lost 0 bases and the V segment lost 0 bases, leaving 1 base of the junction unmatched. DNA of the CDR3: TGCGCCAGCAGCCAAGATGGGACAGGGGGCTCTGGGGCCAACGTCCTGACTTTC. Its translation is CASSQDGTGGSGANVLTF.

V gene TRBV6-5 combines with J gene TRBJ1-1, with a tentative D call TRBD1 (6 bases). Trimming pared 8 bases from V and 8 bases from J, leaving 15 bases between. The CDR3 has 12 amino acids. Germline V gene sequence: CDR1 MNHEY, CDR2 SVGAGI. The CDR3 DNA sequence: TGTGCCAGCCGTCCAGGGGCTGGGGAAGCTTTCTTT. It is translated as CASRPGAGEAFF.

The gene calls are TRBV6-5 and TRBJ1-5, with D uncertain. CDR3 length: 15 amino acids. Germline assignment: CDR1 MNHEY and CDR2 SVGAGI. Between the trimmed V and J ends, which lost 6 bases and 1 base, there was a span of 13 bases. The CDR3 sequence is CASREVDLSNQPQHF. The CDR3, as DNA: TGTGCCAGCAGGGAGGTGGACCTAAGCAATCAGCCCCAGCATTTT.

The chain is built from TRBV27 and TRBJ2-1; D unresolved. Germline V gene lookup returns CDR1 MNHEY and CDR2 SMNVEV (reference sequence). V lost 5 bases and J 3 bases, leaving 11 bases between the germline ends. The length of the CDR3 is 14 residues. CDR3 region: CASSGASSYNEQFF. CDR3 DNA sequence: TGTGCCAGCAGTGGTGCATCTAGCTACAATGAGCAGTTCTTC.

V usage is TRBV29-1 and J usage is TRBJ2-7; maybe TRBD1 (7 bases). The length of the CDR3 is 13 residues. V lost 7 bases to trimming and J lost 1 base, with 14 bases between them. Germline V lookup: CDR1 SQVTM, CDR2 ANQGSEA. This CDR3 reads CSARQGGSYEQYF. The CDR3, as DNA: TGCAGCGCCAGGCAGGGGGGATCCTACGAGCAGTACTTC.

V and J are TRBV3-1 (or the pseudogene TRBV3-2) and TRBJ1-4; D is unresolved. Per the germline V gene, CDR1 is LGHDT and CDR2 is YNNKEL (reference sequence). The CDR3 totals 15 residues. Trimming took off 6 bases at V and 0 bases at J, with 11 bases between the two ends. CDR3 sequence (DNA): TGTGCCAGCAGTAAGATCAGAACAACTAATGAAAAACTGTTTTTT. Translating it yields CASSKIRTTNEKLFF.

This chain links TRBV7-2 with TRBJ1-5; no definite D call. Germline loops: CDR1 SGHTA, CDR2 FQGNSA. This CDR3 region has 12 residues. The V end lost 1 base, the J end lost 9 bases, and 7 bases lay between the germline ends. CDR3: CASSLDAGPQHF. The CDR3 region has the DNA TGTGCCAGCAGCTTAGATGCGGGGCCCCAGCATTTT.

The gene calls are TRBV11-2 and TRBJ2-1; 7 nucleotides match TRBD2. J lost 3 bases, V lost 1 base, and 3 bases had no gene match. This CDR3 has 15 amino acids. From germline, CDR1 is SGHAT and CDR2 FQNNGV. The CDR3 DNA follows: TGTGCCAGCAGCTTAGGGGACTATCTCTACAATGAGCAGTTCTTC. It specifies CASSLGDYLYNEQFF.

In its sample, this clone was seen a few times. This rearrangement joins TRBV9 to TRBJ1-2, with 9 bases aligning to TRBD1. Losses at the gene ends were 4 bases for V and 4 bases for J; bases not matched to a gene: 17. CDR1 is SGDLS and CDR2 is YYNGEE in the germline V gene. The CDR3 length is 18 residues. The CDR3 sequence is CASSSPRDRVISPYGYTF. The CDR3 DNA reads as TGTGCCAGCAGCTCCCCCCGGGACAGGGTTATTAGTCCCTATGGCTACACCTTC.

This clone was observed a few times. The rearrangement links TRBV18 to TRBJ2-2; 7 bases match TRBD1. Germline V gives CDR1 KGHSH, CDR2 LQKENI. Trimming at V came to 5 bases and at J to 5 bases, leaving 5 bases not matched to a gene. The CDR3 consists of 14 residues. Here the CDR3 reads CASSASTGTGELFF. The CDR3 coding sequence is TGTGCCAGCTCAGCCTCGACAGGGACCGGGGAGCTGTTTTTT. The whole variable domain, remainder taken from reference TRBV18 and TRBJ2-2, is NAGVMQNPRHLVRRRGQEARLRCSPMKGHSHVYWYRQLPEEGLKFMVYLQKENIIDESGMPKERFSAEFPKEGPSILRIQQVVRGDSAAYFCASSASTGTGELFFGEGSRLTVL.

The chain joins TRBV7-2 to TRBJ2-7; 9 positions match TRBD1. V dropped 3 bases and J dropped 2; count of bases not matched to a gene: 2. The CDR3 has 14 residues. Per germline, CDR1 SGHTA and CDR2 FQGNSA. The CDR3 DNA is TGTGCCAGCAGCTTCGGGACAGGGACCTACGAGCAGTACGTC. Its translation: CASSFGTGTYEQYV.

Here the CDR3 reads CASSQIPSTPTGVDTEAFF. The DNA of the CDR3 is TGTGCCAGCAGCCAAATTCCCTCTACCCCCACAGGGGTGGATACTGAAGCTTTCTTT. The chain links TRBV3-1 (or the pseudogene TRBV3-2) to TRBJ1-1; 7 nucleotides agree with TRBD1. The J segment lost 5 bases and the V segment lost 2 bases, leaving 20 bases of the junction unmatched. This CDR3 spans 19 amino acids. The germline V gene has CDR1 LGHDT and CDR2 YNNKEL (reference sequence).

V and J are TRBV18 and TRBJ1-6, with 8 bases identical to TRBD1. CDR1 is KGHSH and CDR2 is LQKENI in the germline V gene. The CDR3 consists of 17 residues. The V segment lost 4 bases and the J segment 10 bases; nucleotides outside the gene matches: 15. CDR3 region: CASSRDRPIALVSPLHF. CDR3 DNA sequence: TGTGCCAGCTCACGGGACAGGCCCATAGCCTTGGTATCACCCCTCCACTTT.

The chain employs TRBV30 and TRBJ1-5; D call uncertain. This CDR3 comprises 16 residues. Between the trimmed V and J ends, which lost 0 bases and 9 bases, there was a span of 21 bases. Germline CDR1 reads GTSNPN; CDR2 reads SVGIG (reference sequence). The DNA of the CDR3 is TGTGCCTGGAGTGTCCACCGGAGGACTGCCCCCCGGCCCCAGCATTTT. This sequence encodes CAWSVHRRTAPRPQHF.

This chain connects TRBV19 to TRBJ2-1; tentative D call: TRBD2 (6 bases). This CDR3 region has 12 residues. Trimming took 3 bases from V and 10 from J, leaving 10 bases between them. The V gene's germline CDR1 is LNHDA and CDR2 SQIVND (reference sequence). The CDR3 DNA reads TGTGCCAGTAGTATTCGTGGGGGGGAGCAGTTCTTC. It translates to CASSIRGGEQFF.

The chain has TRBV6-5 and TRBJ2-7; tentatively, D is TRBD1 (6 bases). V lost 2 bases and J 5 bases, leaving 10 bases between the germline ends. Germline CDR1 is MNHEY and CDR2 is SVGAGI. The CDR3 loop spans 13 amino acids. CDR3 coding DNA: TGTGCCAGCAGTTACACAGGGTCCGACGAGCAGTACTTC. As protein: CASSYTGSDEQYF.

V usage is TRBV9 and J usage is TRBJ2-1; D might be TRBD2 (6 bases). This CDR3 is built from 15 residues. The V end was cut by 2 bases, the J end by 6 bases, with 15 bases between. Germline CDR1 reads SGDLS; CDR2 reads YYNGEE. CDR3 amino acids: CASSVTGLEINEQFF. The DNA for the CDR3 is TGTGCCAGCAGCGTGACGGGACTGGAGATCAATGAGCAGTTCTTC.

The chain uses TRBV5-1 and TRBJ1-1, with 7 bases that match TRBD1. The CDR3 has 13 amino acids. V shed 4 bases, J shed 5 bases, and the junction held 5 bases outside the gene matches. Per the germline V gene, CDR1 is SGHRS and CDR2 is YFSETQ. The CDR3 reads CASSNPGGTEAFF. Here the CDR3 DNA reads TGCGCCAGCAGCAATCCAGGGGGGACTGAAGCTTTCTTT.

The chain joins TRBV4-3 to TRBJ2-1; TRBD2 aligns across 7 bases. The CDR3 is 18 amino acids. The J segment lost 10 bases and the V segment lost 4 bases, leaving 22 bases of the junction unmatched. Germline V CDR1 and CDR2: LGHNA, YSLEER. The CDR3 region has the DNA TGCGCCAGCAGCCGATCTTGGGGGGTAGCGGGCCCTACTACGGAGCAGTTCTTC. It is translated as CASSRSWGVAGPTTEQFF.

The chain carries TRBV9 and TRBJ2-2; 8 bases align to TRBD1. This CDR3 has 16 amino acids. The trim removed 4 bases at V and 2 bases at J, leaving 7 bases unmatched. The germline CDR1 and CDR2 sequences are SGDLS and YYNGEE. The DNA for the CDR3 is TGTGCCAGCAGCCCGGCGGACAGGGTCAACACCGGGGAGCTGTTTTTT. Its protein product is CASSPADRVNTGELFF. Full variable domain (missing parts from reference TRBV9 and TRBJ2-2): DSGVTQTPKHLITATGQRVTLRCSPRSGDLSVYWYQQSLDQGLQFLIQYYNGEERAKGNILERFSAQQFPDLHSELNLSSLELGDSALYFCASSPADRVNTGELFFGEGSRLTVL.

The rearrangement uses TRBV5-4 and TRBJ2-2; TRBD1 agrees at 7 bases. V trimming: 4 bases; J trimming: 8 bases; junction bases outside the gene matches: 11. Germline lookup yields CDR1 SGHNT and CDR2 YYREEE (reference sequence). CDR3 length: 15 residues. The CDR3 nucleotides are TGTGCCAGCAGCACCAACAGGGGAGTAGGAGGGGAGCTGTTTTTT. Amino acid sequence: CASSTNRGVGGELFF.

V gene TRBV7-6 combines with J gene TRBJ2-7, with 9 bases that match TRBD1. After removal of 5 bases from V and 3 bases from J, the junction contained 5 bases not matched to a gene. The germline CDR1 and CDR2 sequences are SGHVS and FNYEAQ. The CDR3 extends over 14 amino acids. This chain's CDR3 is CASSPGTGIYEQYF. In DNA, the CDR3 is TGTGCCAGCAGCCCCGGGACAGGGATCTACGAGCAGTACTTC.